These T cell receptor beta chains were read from a single sample in a study of control samples from healthy donors and cancer patients. The assay was immunoSEQ multiplex PCR, and TCRdb's table has in-frame clones only and misses some. The data hold tens of thousands of clones, with over 75% observed a single time. Sequencing was performed on blood. These receptors came from a woman aged 45-60 years in good health. CDR3s include the opening cysteine and the closing phenylalanine or tryptophan. A D gene is named only where the DNA matches it firmly. Clone size is shown for a subset of rows, as once, few, many or a class of expanded clone.

NA	TRBV2	TRBJ1-1	11	NA	CASLLNTEAFF	TGTGCCAGCCTTTTGAACACTGAAGCTTTCTTT
NA	TRBV9	TRBJ1-3	16	NA	CASSVESAGGWNTIYF	TGTGCCAGCAGCGTAGAGTCCGCGGGAGGTTGGAACACCATATATTTT
NA	TRBV10-3	TRBJ1-2	15	NA	CAISESIFRADGYTF	TGTGCCATCAGTGAGTCGATTTTTAGGGCCGATGGCTACACCTTC
NA	TRBV5-1	TRBJ1-2	16	NA	CASSLAQWGRNYGYTF	TGCGCCAGCAGCTTGGCCCAATGGGGGCGCAACTATGGCTACACCTTC
TRBD1	TRBV6-5	TRBJ2-2	14	NA	CASRPSQGAGELFF	TGTGCCAGCAGGCCATCCCAGGGGGCCGGGGAGCTGTTTTTT
NA	TRBV3-1/TRBV3-2	TRBJ1-1	13	NA	CASSPSRGGEAFF	TGTGCCAGCAGCCCGAGTAGAGGGGGTGAAGCTTTCTTT
NA	TRBV7-6	TRBJ1-1	15	NA	CASSLAQVGGTEAFF	TGTGCCAGCAGCTTAGCCCAGGTGGGGGGCACTGAAGCTTTCTTT
NA	TRBV9	TRBJ2-2	15	NA	CASSVGGRNTGELFF	TGTGCCAGCAGCGTAGGGGGCCGGAACACCGGGGAGCTGTTTTTT
NA	TRBV3-1/TRBV3-2	TRBJ1-3	14	NA	CASSQWADGNTIYF	TGTGCCAGCAGCCAGTGGGCAGATGGAAACACCATATATTTT
NA	TRBV5-6	TRBJ1-1	11	NA	CASRGNTEAFF	TGTGCCAGCAGGGGGAACACTGAAGCTTTCTTT
NA	TRBV10-1	TRBJ1-4	15	NA	CASSDSGRTREKLFF	TGCGCCAGCAGTGACTCCGGCCGGACCCGTGAAAAACTGTTTTTT
TRBD2	TRBV7-2	TRBJ2-3	14	NA	CASSLGGGRDTQYF	TGTGCCAGCAGCTTAGGCGGGGGAAGAGATACGCAGTATTTT
NA	TRBV9	TRBJ2-3	13	once	CASSVTASDTQYF	TGTGCCAGCAGCGTAACGGCCTCAGATACGCAGTATTTT
NA	TRBV30	TRBJ2-2	12	NA	CAWCPNTGELFF	TGTGCCTGGTGTCCGAACACCGGGGAGCTGTTTTTT
NA	TRBV20-1	TRBJ1-2	11	NA	CSARDSVRYTF	TGCAGTGCCAGAGATAGCGTCCGCTACACCTTC
NA	TRBV5-1	TRBJ2-7	14	NA	CASSLEQVSYEQYF	TGCGCCAGCAGCTTGGAACAGGTTTCCTACGAGCAGTACTTC
NA	TRBV7-9	TRBJ2-7	16	NA	CASSLAWGASSYEQYF	TGTGCCAGCAGCTTAGCGTGGGGGGCTTCTTCCTACGAGCAGTACTTC
NA	TRBV12-3/TRBV12-4	TRBJ2-1	11	NA	CASSQDEEQFF	TGTGCCAGCAGTCAGGACGAAGAGCAGTTCTTC
NA	TRBV2	TRBJ1-2	13	NA	CATLRDGDYGYTF	TGTGCCACCTTACGGGACGGAGACTATGGCTACACCTTC
NA	TRBV24-1	TRBJ1-3	15	NA	CATSDFGEAGNTIYF	TGTGCCACCAGTGATTTCGGGGAAGCTGGAAACACCATATATTTT
NA	TRBV19	TRBJ1-2	13	NA	CASSRQVSRGYTF	TGTGCCAGTAGTAGACAGGTATCAAGGGGCTACACCTTC
TRBD1	TRBV11-3	TRBJ1-4	13	NA	CASSLAGQGKLFF	TGTGCCAGCAGCTTAGCTGGACAGGGAAAACTGTTTTTT
TRBD2	TRBV5-1	TRBJ2-3	16	once	CASSHTSSGGTDTQYF	TGCGCCAGCAGCCACACTAGCAGCGGGGGCACAGATACGCAGTATTTT
NA	TRBV6-6	TRBJ1-1	10	NA	CAIGWTEAFF	TGTGCCATAGGGTGGACTGAAGCTTTCTTT
NA	TRBV7-2	TRBJ1-2	14	NA	CASSLVGTNYGYTF	TGTGCCAGCAGCTTAGTGGGGACAAACTATGGCTACACCTTC
TRBD2	TRBV13	TRBJ2-1	15	NA	CASSSGTSGGDEQFF	TGTGCCAGCAGCTCAGGGACTAGCGGGGGCGATGAGCAGTTCTTC
TRBD1	TRBV6-5	TRBJ2-7	14	NA	CATESWTGRDEQYF	TGTGCTACCGAAAGCTGGACAGGGCGCGACGAGCAGTACTTC